Listed below are T cell receptor beta chains from one sample, sequenced in a study of neurological immune-mediated disorders. TCRdb re-called the 5' RACE reads with MiXCR, one entry per CDR3 protein. Here the sample spans over 55,000 distinct CDR3 sequences, 10% being singletons. Input material: PBMCs. The receptor source for this set is a man aged 30 to 45 in good health. The CDR3 runs from the conserved cysteine through the conserved F or W. D genes are given only for firm matches. A row's size may be missing; if present it is once, few, many or a size class.

V gene: TRBV4-1
clone size: many
D gene: .
J gene: TRBJ1-3
CDR3 protein: CASSQGSSGNTIYF
CDR3 DNA: TGCGCCAGCAGCCAAGGAAGTTCTGGAAACACCATATATTTT

V gene: TRBV2
clone size: many
D gene: TRBD2
J gene: TRBJ2-1
CDR3 protein: CASIQAGTSAYNEQFF
CDR3 DNA: TGTGCCAGCATCCAAGCCGGGACTAGTGCCTACAATGAGCAGTTCTTC

V gene: TRBV29-1
clone size: .
D gene: .
J gene: TRBJ1-1
CDR3 protein: CSVEDPVETNTEAFF
CDR3 DNA: TGCAGCGTTGAAGATCCGGTGGAAACGAACACTGAAGCTTTCTTT

V gene: TRBV20-1
clone size: many
D gene: .
J gene: TRBJ2-7
CDR3 protein: CSASHEQYF
CDR3 DNA: TGCAGTGCTAGCCACGAGCAGTACTTC

V gene: TRBV27
clone size: .
D gene: TRBD2
J gene: TRBJ2-1
CDR3 protein: CASNSLTSGRSYNEQFF
CDR3 DNA: TGTGCCAGCAATTCGTTGACTAGCGGGAGATCCTACAATGAGCAGTTCTTC

V gene: TRBV10-1
clone size: many
D gene: .
J gene: TRBJ2-2
CDR3 protein: CASRREHTGELFF
CDR3 DNA: TGCGCCAGCCGCCGGGAGCACACCGGGGAGCTGTTTTTT

V gene: TRBV29-1
clone size: many
D gene: .
J gene: TRBJ1-5
CDR3 protein: CSVGPGVNQPQHF
CDR3 DNA: TGCAGCGTTGGGCCAGGAGTCAATCAGCCCCAGCATTTT

V gene: TRBV20-1
clone size: .
D gene: TRBD2
J gene: TRBJ2-1
CDR3 protein: CSARDPGLAGDEQFF
CDR3 DNA: TGCAGTGCTAGGGATCCGGGACTAGCGGGAGATGAGCAGTTCTTC

V gene: TRBV11-1
clone size: many
D gene: TRBD1
J gene: TRBJ2-5
CDR3 protein: CASSLSRGGTGAKETQYF
CDR3 DNA: TGTGCCAGCAGCCTTAGTAGGGGGGGGACAGGGGCCAAAGAGACCCAGTACTTC

V gene: TRBV25-1
clone size: many
D gene: TRBD2
J gene: TRBJ2-3
CDR3 protein: CASSERLAATDTQYF
CDR3 DNA: TGTGCCAGCAGTGAGCGCCTAGCGGCGACAGATACGCAGTATTTT

V gene: TRBV6-1
clone size: many
D gene: .
J gene: TRBJ2-7
CDR3 protein: CASTQQGPTYEQYF
CDR3 DNA: TGTGCCAGCACCCAACAGGGACCTACCTACGAGCAGTACTTC

V gene: TRBV4-1
clone size: many
D gene: .
J gene: TRBJ1-1
CDR3 protein: CASSSNEYTEAFF
CDR3 DNA: TGCGCCAGCAGTTCTAACGAGTACACTGAAGCTTTCTTT

V gene: TRBV10-3
clone size: many
D gene: .
J gene: TRBJ2-5
CDR3 protein: CAISKDSETQYF
CDR3 DNA: TGTGCCATCAGTAAAGACTCGGAGACCCAGTACTTC

V gene: TRBV3-1
clone size: many
D gene: TRBD2
J gene: TRBJ2-7
CDR3 protein: CASSLPYSGSYEQYF
CDR3 DNA: TGTGCCAGCAGTCTCCCCTATAGCGGGAGTTACGAGCAGTACTTC

V gene: TRBV7-9
clone size: many
D gene: .
J gene: TRBJ2-3
CDR3 protein: CASSLGTGDTQYF
CDR3 DNA: TGTGCCAGCAGCTTAGGCACGGGAGATACGCAGTATTTT

V gene: TRBV5-1
clone size: many
D gene: .
J gene: TRBJ2-2
CDR3 protein: CASSLKQVNTGELFF
CDR3 DNA: TGCGCCAGCAGCTTGAAACAGGTCAACACCGGGGAGCTGTTTTTT

V gene: TRBV10-3
clone size: .
D gene: .
J gene: TRBJ1-2
CDR3 protein: CAISESTGASYGYTF
CDR3 DNA: TGTGCCATCAGTGAGTCCACAGGAGCCTCCTATGGCTACACCTTC

V gene: TRBV20-1
clone size: many
D gene: TRBD1
J gene: TRBJ2-2
CDR3 protein: CSARDRGQGLNTGELFF
CDR3 DNA: TGCAGTGCTAGAGATCGAGGACAGGGCCTGAACACCGGGGAGCTGTTTTTT

V gene: TRBV10-3
clone size: many
D gene: TRBD1
J gene: TRBJ1-2
CDR3 protein: CAISGDRGFGGYTF
CDR3 DNA: TGTGCCATCAGCGGAGACAGGGGGTTCGGTGGCTACACCTTC

V gene: TRBV20-1
clone size: many
D gene: TRBD2
J gene: TRBJ2-3
CDR3 protein: CSARAASGRASDTQYF
CDR3 DNA: TGCAGTGCTAGAGCGGCAAGCGGGAGGGCATCAGATACGCAGTATTTT

V gene: TRBV6-2/TRBV6-3
clone size: few
D gene: TRBD2
J gene: TRBJ2-5
CDR3 protein: CASSYSPPPSGSLQETQYF
CDR3 DNA: TGTGCCAGCAGTTACTCCCCCCCCCCTAGCGGGAGTTTGCAAGAGACCCAGTACTTC

V gene: TRBV6-4
clone size: few
D gene: TRBD2
J gene: TRBJ2-1
CDR3 protein: CASSHWTSGREEQFF
CDR3 DNA: TGTGCCAGCAGCCATTGGACTAGCGGGAGAGAGGAGCAGTTCTTC

V gene: TRBV5-1
clone size: many
D gene: .
J gene: TRBJ2-7
CDR3 protein: CASRGVYEQYF
CDR3 DNA: TGCGCCAGCAGGGGGGTCTACGAGCAGTACTTC

V gene: TRBV21-1
clone size: many
D gene: .
J gene: TRBJ2-1
CDR3 protein: CASSKGDWTADEQFF
CDR3 DNA: TGTGCCAGCAGCAAAGGAGATTGGACTGCGGATGAGCAGTTCTTC

V gene: TRBV19
clone size: many
D gene: .
J gene: TRBJ2-5
CDR3 protein: CASRRTANSETQYF
CDR3 DNA: TGTGCCAGTAGACGGACGGCGAATTCGGAGACCCAGTACTTC

V gene: TRBV12-3/TRBV12-4
clone size: many
D gene: .
J gene: TRBJ1-4
CDR3 protein: CASSLALTGNEKLFF
CDR3 DNA: TGTGCCAGCAGTTTAGCGCTTACAGGGAATGAAAAACTGTTTTTT

V gene: TRBV2
clone size: many
D gene: .
J gene: TRBJ2-5
CDR3 protein: CASSAVYQETQYF
CDR3 DNA: TGTGCCAGCAGCGCGGTGTACCAAGAGACCCAGTACTTC

V gene: TRBV6-6
clone size: .
D gene: .
J gene: TRBJ1-4
CDR3 protein: CASSYSRQNEKLFF
CDR3 DNA: TGTGCCAGCAGTTACTCGAGGCAGAACGAAAAACTGTTTTTT

V gene: TRBV7-2
clone size: many
D gene: .
J gene: TRBJ2-3
CDR3 protein: CASSFGVTQYF
CDR3 DNA: TGTGCCAGCAGCTTCGGCGTTACGCAGTATTTT

V gene: TRBV20-1
clone size: once
D gene: TRBD2
J gene: TRBJ2-3
CDR3 protein: CSATGTSGSEDTQYF
CDR3 DNA: TGCAGTGCAACCGGGACTAGCGGGAGTGAAGATACGCAGTATTTT

V gene: TRBV28
clone size: many
D gene: TRBD2
J gene: TRBJ2-4
CDR3 protein: CASSWGTSARQYF
CDR3 DNA: TGTGCCAGCAGTTGGGGAACTAGCGCTCGGCAGTACTTC

V gene: TRBV12-3/TRBV12-4
clone size: many
D gene: .
J gene: TRBJ1-3
CDR3 protein: CASTRSTYGNTIYF
CDR3 DNA: TGTGCCAGCACTCGAAGTACATACGGAAACACCATATATTTT

V gene: TRBV2
clone size: many
D gene: .
J gene: TRBJ1-1
CDR3 protein: CASKVEVGDTEAFF
CDR3 DNA: TGTGCCAGCAAGGTGGAGGTCGGGGACACTGAAGCTTTCTTT

V gene: TRBV3-1
clone size: many
D gene: .
J gene: TRBJ2-1
CDR3 protein: CASSQEVGSNEQFF
CDR3 DNA: TGTGCCAGCAGCCAAGAAGTCGGAAGCAATGAGCAGTTCTTC

V gene: TRBV5-1
clone size: many
D gene: TRBD2
J gene: TRBJ2-1
CDR3 protein: CASSFSGSDYNEQFF
CDR3 DNA: TGCGCCAGCAGCTTTAGCGGGAGTGACTACAATGAGCAGTTCTTC

V gene: TRBV20-1
clone size: many
D gene: TRBD2
J gene: TRBJ2-1
CDR3 protein: CSARSLAEYNEQFF
CDR3 DNA: TGCAGTGCTAGAAGCCTAGCGGAGTACAATGAGCAGTTCTTC

V gene: TRBV20-1
clone size: many
D gene: .
J gene: TRBJ2-3
CDR3 protein: CSAPMMGTNTQYF
CDR3 DNA: TGCAGTGCTCCCATGATGGGGACGAATACGCAGTATTTT

V gene: TRBV11-2
clone size: many
D gene: TRBD2
J gene: TRBJ2-7
CDR3 protein: CASSSRLASYEQYF
CDR3 DNA: TGTGCCAGCAGCTCGAGACTAGCGAGCTACGAGCAGTACTTC

V gene: TRBV10-2
clone size: many
D gene: .
J gene: TRBJ1-6
CDR3 protein: CASTGLPNSPLHF
CDR3 DNA: TGCGCCAGCACCGGACTACCAAATTCACCCCTCCACTTT

V gene: TRBV20-1
clone size: many
D gene: .
J gene: TRBJ2-1
CDR3 protein: CSARDSANPVNEQFF
CDR3 DNA: TGCAGTGCTAGGGATAGCGCTAACCCGGTGAATGAGCAGTTCTTC

V gene: TRBV29-1
clone size: many
D gene: .
J gene: TRBJ2-5
CDR3 protein: CSVEWGREETQYF
CDR3 DNA: TGCAGCGTTGAATGGGGACGGGAGGAGACCCAGTACTTC

V gene: TRBV18
clone size: many
D gene: .
J gene: TRBJ2-1
CDR3 protein: CASSPVLGAATYNEQFF
CDR3 DNA: TGTGCCAGCTCACCTGTCCTCGGAGCGGCAACCTACAATGAGCAGTTCTTC

V gene: TRBV5-1
clone size: few
D gene: .
J gene: TRBJ2-5
CDR3 protein: CASSSGQETQYF
CDR3 DNA: TGCGCCAGCAGCTCGGGCCAAGAGACCCAGTACTTC

V gene: TRBV5-1
clone size: many
D gene: TRBD1
J gene: TRBJ2-5
CDR3 protein: CASSLGTGEETQYF
CDR3 DNA: TGCGCCAGCAGCTTGGGGACAGGGGAAGAGACCCAGTACTTC

V gene: TRBV5-1
clone size: .
D gene: .
J gene: TRBJ2-5
CDR3 protein: CASSLGTEETQYF
CDR3 DNA: TGCGCCAGCAGCTTGGGGACAGAAGAGACCCAGTACTTC